The clone carrying this TCR beta chain was counted ten times or more. Its antigen is undetermined. These data belong to a study of cytomegalovirus exposure and HLA in healthy donors. In germline, CDR1 is LGHNA, CDR2 YSLEER. There are 14 residues in the CDR3. The V gene lost 2 bases and the J gene lost 1 base, with 6 bases spanning the gap. Only in-frame clones appear in the TCRdb table, and some are missing; sequencing was by immunoSEQ multiplex PCR. The sample yields 150,000 to 200,000 clones, about nine tenths seen once. The study, taken as a whole, reports: Subsequent analysis revealed that first-cohort TCR clusters tended to co-occur in the 120 validation repertoires.

The chain combines TRBV4-3 with TRBJ1-5; no reliable D call. Sequencing was performed on PBMCs. This sequence originates from a man between 18 and 35 years old in good health and CMV-seropositive. Written as DNA, the CDR3 is TGCGCCAGCAGCCAACACGCGAGCAATCAGCCCCAGCATTTT. Residues: CASSQHASNQPQHF.